The clone carrying this TCR beta chain has more than one count but fewer than ten. Its antigen is not known. The germline gives CDR1 LGHNA, CDR2 YSLEER. Trimming took off 1 base at V and 6 bases at J, with 10 bases between the two ends. The CDR3 is 13 residues long. Individual cDNA molecules received unique molecular identifiers in the library. Per the original data handling: Counts of TCRs in each sample centred on a median of about 95,000 and extended from around 24,000 to 710,000. One entry per CDR3 protein, called by TCRdb with MiXCR from the 5' RACE reads. TCRdb, not the authors, supplied the V and J calls. This sample has about 140,000 distinct CDR3 sequences, with around 4% found just once. This sample is drawn from a study of human T cells and chemical hapten exposure. Whole-study context: Per-sample TCR yield variation was attributed mainly to small pooled library volume differences. The study's findings and limits: High-frequency TCRs, those above 1 in 1000, stayed the same after DPC sensitization.

Whole blood, unfractionated, served as the material for total RNA extraction. V is TRBV4-3 and J is TRBJ2-7; perhaps TRBD2 as D (6 bases). The clonotype originates from a female donor in good health. In DNA form, the CDR3 reads TGCGCCAGCAGCCAAGCTGGAGGGATCGAGCAGTACTTC. The encoded protein is CASSQAGGIEQYF.